This T cell receptor beta chain was recorded in a study of blood T cell repertoires in COVID-19. Overall study: Material from acute and convalescent COVID-19 was sourced from the United States, Italy and Spain. In each case, the material was cDNA or gDNA derived from T cells, B-cell-depleted T cells, or PBMCs.

Germline assignment: CDR1 SEHNR and CDR2 FQNEAQ (reference sequence). The CDR3 consists of 15 residues. V lost 1 base to trimming and J lost 4 bases; unmatched junction nucleotides: 2. Original handling: Estimates of nucleated cell counts were drawn from the amplification of reference gene primers. The assay was immunoSEQ multiplex PCR, and TCRdb's table has in-frame clones only and misses some. Clonal size and the V and J genes are those of that table, whereas D and trimming came from the DNA. The sample contains approximately 410,000 clones, 70% to 90% of which appear only once. This clone was detected a few times. Other nucleotide sequences in the sample specify the same CDR3.

The chain couples TRBV7-9 to TRBJ2-1; 9 positions match TRBD2. This TCR was recovered from a woman in her 30s with active or convalescent COVID-19. The sample was peripheral blood. The CDR3 loop is CASSLGLAGYNEQFF. CDR3 DNA sequence: TGTGCCAGCAGCTTAGGCCTAGCGGGGTACAATGAGCAGTTCTTC.